This TCR beta chain was retrieved from a study of OX40 agonist ivuxolimab in advanced cancers. About the investigation overall: Ivuxolimab, which targeted the costimulatory receptor OX40 (CD134), was an agonistic, fully human IgG2 monoclonal antibody. Intravenous ivuxolimab was administered to patients every 2 weeks at six dose levels: 0.01, 0.1, 0.3, 1.5, 3 and 10 mg/kg. Of the roughly 51 patients in dose escalation, some 20 had hepatocellular carcinoma, about 15 had melanoma, 9 had renal cell carcinoma and 9 had head and neck cancer. The dose-escalation cohort was about 87% male with a mean age of about 54 years, ranging from about 23 to 85. Prior anti-PD-1, anti-PD-L1 or anti-CTLA-4 therapy was permitted, and checkpoint inhibitors had been received by roughly 40% of dose-escalation patients. Partial responses were achieved by three dose-escalation patients, of whom one had hepatocellular carcinoma and two had cutaneous melanoma. Peripheral TCRbeta sequencing was intended to test whether TCR sequence diversity was altered and clonal T-cell expansion was caused by ivuxolimab. The monotherapy dose-escalation portion (N of about 57 patients) of the phase I ivuxolimab trial is reported in the paper.

Worth noting for this clone: Its binding antigen is unknown. No much larger clonotype is one base removed from it; base qualities were not supplied.

The trial excluded patients who had a history of autoimmune disease or who were on systemic immunosuppression. In every dose cohort, peripheral blood was drawn for TCR sequencing at baseline, cycle 4 day 1, and cycle 7 day 1. Samples were obtained from an open-label, multicenter, first-in-human phase I dose-escalation trial of ivuxolimab. Adults with locally advanced or metastatic melanoma, renal cell, hepatocellular, or head and neck squamous cell carcinoma were enrolled in the trial. CD4+ and CD8+ T cells were sorted separately from peripheral blood before TCR sequencing. In the germline V gene, CDR1 corresponds to SGHNT and CDR2 to YENEEA. V is shortened by 2 bases, J by 4 bases, and the region joining them spans 11 bases. The CDR3 goes from the cysteine to the phenylalanine over 14 residues. The DNA shown is the 42-base CDR3, in frame from base 1. Genomic DNA was isolated from the sorted cells so that the TCRbeta CDR3 region could be sequenced. TCRbeta CDR3 regions were sequenced using the immunoSEQ Assay. The source is immuneACCESS, and TCRdb retained only in-frame sequences with V and J called. Part of the clones is not carried over; for the studies checked, unresolved V genes explain less than half of this, and the remainder is unexplained. The sample yields roughly 56,000 clones; around 88% were counted once. Together, the top ten hold 0.6% to 0.7% of the sample.

Overall results and qualifications from the work: In partial responders in the 0.1-3.0 mg/kg groups, normalized peripheral clonal expansion was found to be among the lowest, especially among CD8+ T cells. Low levels of normalized T-cell clonal expansion were also seen in some patients who did not respond. At doses from 0.1 to 3.0 mg/kg, clonal expansion was seen in both CD4+ and CD8+ blood T cells between baseline and week 6. After ivuxolimab, CD8+ T cells had more expanded clones than CD4+ T cells on average. Which antigens the clonally expanded peripheral T cells were specific for was not determined.

The TCR sequence derives from an adult with an advanced solid tumor such as melanoma, head and neck, liver or kidney cancer. The V and J genes are TRBV11-3 and TRBJ1-1, and TRBD1 may be the D gene, going by 6 matching bases. Sequenced material: CD4+ or CD8+ T cells sorted from blood, taken in a trial of the OX40 agonist ivuxolimab. The CDR3 protein: CASSLIRGSTEAFF. The DNA sequence is as follows: TGTGCCAGCAGCTTAATCAGGGGTAGCACTGAAGCTTTCTTT.